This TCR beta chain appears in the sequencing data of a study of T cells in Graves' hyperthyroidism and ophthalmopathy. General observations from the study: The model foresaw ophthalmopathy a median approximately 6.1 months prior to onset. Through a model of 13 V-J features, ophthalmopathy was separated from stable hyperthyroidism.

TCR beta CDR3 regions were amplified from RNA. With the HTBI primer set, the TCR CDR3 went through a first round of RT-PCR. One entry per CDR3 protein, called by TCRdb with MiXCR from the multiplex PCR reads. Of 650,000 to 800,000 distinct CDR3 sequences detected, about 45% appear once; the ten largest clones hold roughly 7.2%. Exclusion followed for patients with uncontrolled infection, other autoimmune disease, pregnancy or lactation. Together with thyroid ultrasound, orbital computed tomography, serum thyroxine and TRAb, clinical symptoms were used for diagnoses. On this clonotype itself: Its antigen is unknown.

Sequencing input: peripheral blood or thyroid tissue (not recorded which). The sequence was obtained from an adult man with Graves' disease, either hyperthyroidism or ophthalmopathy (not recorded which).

DNA of the CDR3: TGTGCCTGGAGAGCCGGGACAGGGGGTAATCAGCCCCAGCATTTT. Protein product: CAWRAGTGGNQPQHF. This chain connects TRBV11-2 to TRBJ1-5, with TRBD1 matching 11 bases. From germline, CDR1 is SGHAT and CDR2 FQNNGV. V trimming: 11 bases; J trimming: 4 bases; junction bases outside the gene matches: 10. The CDR3 runs to 15 residues.